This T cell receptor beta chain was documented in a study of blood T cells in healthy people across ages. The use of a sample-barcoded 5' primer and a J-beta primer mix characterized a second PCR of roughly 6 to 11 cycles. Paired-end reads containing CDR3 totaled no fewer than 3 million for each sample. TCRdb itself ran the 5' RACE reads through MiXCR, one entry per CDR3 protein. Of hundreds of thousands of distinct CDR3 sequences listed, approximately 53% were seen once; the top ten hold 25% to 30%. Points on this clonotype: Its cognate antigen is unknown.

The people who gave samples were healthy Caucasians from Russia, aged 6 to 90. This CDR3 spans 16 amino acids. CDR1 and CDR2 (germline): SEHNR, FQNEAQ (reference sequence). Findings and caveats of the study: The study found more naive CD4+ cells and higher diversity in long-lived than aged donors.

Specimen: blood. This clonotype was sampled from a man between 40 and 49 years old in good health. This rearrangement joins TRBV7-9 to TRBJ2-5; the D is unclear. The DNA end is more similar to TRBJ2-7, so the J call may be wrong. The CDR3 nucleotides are TGTGCCAGCAGCTTAGTGGATGGGTGGAGTGGGGACGAGCAGTACTTC. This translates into CASSLVDGWSGDEQYF.